This T cell receptor beta chain was obtained from a study of blood T cell repertoires in COVID-19. Study summary: Italy, Spain and the United States were the sources of the convalescent and acute COVID-19 samples.

Unmatched junction bases numbered 4, after V lost 0 bases and J lost 4 bases. The CDR3 loop spans 15 amino acids. The germline V gene has CDR1 SGDLS and CDR2 YYNGEE. Authors' processing steps: It was from reference gene primer amplification that nucleated cell counts were estimated. Using immunoSEQ multiplex PCR, the repertoire was profiled, and TCRdb retains in-frame clones only, with some absent. The DNA was the basis for D and trimming; V, J and clone size are from that table. The table lists fewer than 400,000 clones, nearly 90% of them singletons. The sample taken for sequencing was peripheral blood. This clonotype originated in a woman aged 25 to 45 with COVID-19, enrolled during active disease. The chain carries TRBV9 and TRBJ1-2; 9 bases agree with TRBD1. CDR3 residues: CASSVGGTGRYGYTF. The DNA of the CDR3 is TGTGCCAGCAGCGTAGGGGGGACAGGGCGCTATGGCTACACCTTC. The whole variable domain, filled in from reference TRBV9 and TRBJ1-2, reads DSGVTQTPKHLITATGQRVTLRCSPRSGDLSVYWYQQSLDQGLQFLIQYYNGEERAKGNILERFSAQQFPDLHSELNLSSLELGDSALYFCASSVGGTGRYGYTFGSGTRLTVV.